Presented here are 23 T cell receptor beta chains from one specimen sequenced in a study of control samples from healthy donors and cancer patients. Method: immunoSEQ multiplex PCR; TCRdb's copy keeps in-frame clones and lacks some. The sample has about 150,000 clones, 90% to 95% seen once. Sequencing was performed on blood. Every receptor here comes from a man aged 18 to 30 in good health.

The CDR3 loop is CASSREGGSYNEQFF. The DNA for the CDR3 is TGTGCCAGCAGCCGAGAGGGGGGCTCATACAATGAGCAGTTCTTC. This chain connects TRBV6-4 to TRBJ2-1; either TRBD1 or TRBD2 may supply D (6 bases each). Germline V gene lookup returns CDR1 MRHNA and CDR2 SNTAGT. V lost 6 bases and J 4 bases, leaving 16 bases between the germline ends. This CDR3 comprises 15 residues.

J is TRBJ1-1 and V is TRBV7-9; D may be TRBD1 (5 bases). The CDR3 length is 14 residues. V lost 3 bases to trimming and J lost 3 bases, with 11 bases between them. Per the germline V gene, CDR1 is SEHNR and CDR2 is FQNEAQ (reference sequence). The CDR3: CASSFLTGDTEAFF. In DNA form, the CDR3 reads TGTGCCAGCAGCTTCCTTACAGGTGACACTGAAGCTTTCTTT.

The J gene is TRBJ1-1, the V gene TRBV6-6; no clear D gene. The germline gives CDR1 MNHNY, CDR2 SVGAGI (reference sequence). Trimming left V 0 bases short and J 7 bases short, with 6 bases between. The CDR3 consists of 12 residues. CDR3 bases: TGTGCCAGCAGTTACTCAGTGAGTGAAGCTTTCTTT. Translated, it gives CASSYSVSEAFF.

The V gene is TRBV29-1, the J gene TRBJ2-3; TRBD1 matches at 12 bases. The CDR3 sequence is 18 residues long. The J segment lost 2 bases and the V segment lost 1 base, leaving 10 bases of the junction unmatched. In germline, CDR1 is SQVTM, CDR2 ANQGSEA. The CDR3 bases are TGCAGCGTTGAAGGTGCAGGGTGGGGACAGGGGGCCACAGATACGCAGTATTTT. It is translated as CSVEGAGWGQGATDTQYF.

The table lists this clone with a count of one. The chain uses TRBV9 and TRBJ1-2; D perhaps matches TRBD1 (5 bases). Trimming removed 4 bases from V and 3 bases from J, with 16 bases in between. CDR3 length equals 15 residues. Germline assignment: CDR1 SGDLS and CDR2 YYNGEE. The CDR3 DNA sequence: TGTGCCAGCAGCCCTCGGGCCGGCAGGGACTATGGCTACACCTTC. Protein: CASSPRAGRDYGYTF. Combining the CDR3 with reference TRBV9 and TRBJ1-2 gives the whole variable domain DSGVTQTPKHLITATGQRVTLRCSPRSGDLSVYWYQQSLDQGLQFLIQYYNGEERAKGNILERFSAQQFPDLHSELNLSSLELGDSALYFCASSPRAGRDYGYTFGSGTRLTVV.

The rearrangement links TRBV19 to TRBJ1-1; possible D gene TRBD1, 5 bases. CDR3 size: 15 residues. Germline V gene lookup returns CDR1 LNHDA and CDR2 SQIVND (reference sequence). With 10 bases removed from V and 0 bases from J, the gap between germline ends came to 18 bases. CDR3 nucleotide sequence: TGTGCCACCGCCCCCGCGGGGGGTATGAACACTGAAGCTTTCTTT. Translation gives CATAPAGGMNTEAFF.

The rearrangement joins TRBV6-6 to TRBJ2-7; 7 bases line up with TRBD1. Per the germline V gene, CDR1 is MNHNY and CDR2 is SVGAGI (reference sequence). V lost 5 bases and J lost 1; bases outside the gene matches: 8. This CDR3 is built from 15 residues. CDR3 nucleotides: TGTGCCAGCAGTCTACCGGGACAGCGATCCTACGAGCAGTACTTC. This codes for CASSLPGQRSYEQYF.

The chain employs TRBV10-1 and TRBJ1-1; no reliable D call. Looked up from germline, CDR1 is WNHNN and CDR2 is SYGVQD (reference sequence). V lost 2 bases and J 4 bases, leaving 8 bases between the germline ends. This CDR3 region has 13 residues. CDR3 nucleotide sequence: TGCGCCAGCAGTGAGACGGAGAGCACTGAAGCTTTCTTT. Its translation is CASSETESTEAFF.

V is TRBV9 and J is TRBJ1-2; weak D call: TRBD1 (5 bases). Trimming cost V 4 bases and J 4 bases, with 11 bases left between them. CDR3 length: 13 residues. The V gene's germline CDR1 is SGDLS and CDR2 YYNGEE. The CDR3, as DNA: TGTGCCAGCAGCCCCCGCGGGGCCTATGGCTACACCTTC. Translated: CASSPRGAYGYTF. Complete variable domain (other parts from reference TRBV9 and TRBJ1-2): DSGVTQTPKHLITATGQRVTLRCSPRSGDLSVYWYQQSLDQGLQFLIQYYNGEERAKGNILERFSAQQFPDLHSELNLSSLELGDSALYFCASSPRGAYGYTFGSGTRLTVV.

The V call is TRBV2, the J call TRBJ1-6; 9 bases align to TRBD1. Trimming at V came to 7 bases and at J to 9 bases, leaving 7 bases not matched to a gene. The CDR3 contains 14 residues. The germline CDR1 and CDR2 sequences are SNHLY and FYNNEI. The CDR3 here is CASIVQGAFSPLHF. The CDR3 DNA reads TGTGCCAGCATAGTACAGGGGGCCTTTTCACCCCTCCACTTT. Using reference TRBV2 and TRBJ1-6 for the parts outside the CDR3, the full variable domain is EPEVTQTPSHQVTQMGQEVILRCVPISNHLYFYWYRQILGQKVEFLVSFYNNEISEKSEIFDDQFSVERPDGSNFTLKIRSTKLEDSAMYFCASIVQGAFSPLHFGNGTRLTVT.

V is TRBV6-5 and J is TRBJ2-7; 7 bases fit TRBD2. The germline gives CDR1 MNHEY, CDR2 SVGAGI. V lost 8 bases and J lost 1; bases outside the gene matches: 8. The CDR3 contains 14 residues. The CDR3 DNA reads TGTGCCAGCGGGCGGGGACTATTATCCTACGAGCAGTACTTC. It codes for CASGRGLLSYEQYF.

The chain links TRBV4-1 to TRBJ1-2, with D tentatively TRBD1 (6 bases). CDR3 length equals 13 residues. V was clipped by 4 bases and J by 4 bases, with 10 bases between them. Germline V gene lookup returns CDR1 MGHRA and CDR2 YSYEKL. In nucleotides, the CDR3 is TGCGCCAGCAGCCGATCAGGGGCCTATGGCTACACCTTC. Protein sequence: CASSRSGAYGYTF.

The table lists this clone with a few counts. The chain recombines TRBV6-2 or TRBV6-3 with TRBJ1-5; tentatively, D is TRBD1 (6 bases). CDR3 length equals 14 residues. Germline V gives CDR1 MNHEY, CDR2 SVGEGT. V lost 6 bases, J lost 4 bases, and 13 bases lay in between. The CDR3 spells CASSFRQGNQPQHF. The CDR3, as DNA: TGTGCCAGCAGCTTCCGCCAGGGGAATCAGCCCCAGCATTTT.

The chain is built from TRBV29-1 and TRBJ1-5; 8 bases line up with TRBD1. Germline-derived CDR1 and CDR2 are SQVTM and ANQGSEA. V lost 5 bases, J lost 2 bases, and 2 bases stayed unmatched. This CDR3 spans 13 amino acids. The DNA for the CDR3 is TGCAGCGTTAAGGGACAGGGCAATCAGCCCCAGCATTTT. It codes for CSVKGQGNQPQHF.

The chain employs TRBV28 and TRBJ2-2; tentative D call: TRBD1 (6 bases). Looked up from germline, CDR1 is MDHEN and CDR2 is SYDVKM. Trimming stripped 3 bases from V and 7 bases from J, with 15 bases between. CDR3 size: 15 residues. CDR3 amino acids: CASSFGQTYFGELFF. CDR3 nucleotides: TGTGCCAGCAGTTTTGGACAGACCTACTTCGGGGAGCTGTTTTTT.

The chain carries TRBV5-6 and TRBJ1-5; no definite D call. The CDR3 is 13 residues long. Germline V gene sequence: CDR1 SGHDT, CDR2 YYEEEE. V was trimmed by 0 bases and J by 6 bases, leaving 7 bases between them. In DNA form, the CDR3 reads TGTGCCAGCAGCTTGGGGACGACTCAGCCCCAGCATTTT. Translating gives CASSLGTTQPQHF.

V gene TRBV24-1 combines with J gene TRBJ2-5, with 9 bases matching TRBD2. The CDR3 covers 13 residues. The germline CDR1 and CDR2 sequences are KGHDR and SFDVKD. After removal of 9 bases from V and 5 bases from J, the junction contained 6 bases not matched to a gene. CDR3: CATAVAGVETQYF. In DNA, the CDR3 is TGTGCCACCGCTGTAGCGGGGGTGGAGACCCAGTACTTC.

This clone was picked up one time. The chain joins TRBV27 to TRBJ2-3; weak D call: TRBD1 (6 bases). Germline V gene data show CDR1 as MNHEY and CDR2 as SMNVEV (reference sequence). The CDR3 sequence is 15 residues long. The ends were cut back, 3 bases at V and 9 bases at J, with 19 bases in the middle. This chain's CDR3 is CASSLTRGVWGTQYF. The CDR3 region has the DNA TGTGCCAGCAGTTTGACCAGGGGAGTATGGGGAACGCAGTATTTT.

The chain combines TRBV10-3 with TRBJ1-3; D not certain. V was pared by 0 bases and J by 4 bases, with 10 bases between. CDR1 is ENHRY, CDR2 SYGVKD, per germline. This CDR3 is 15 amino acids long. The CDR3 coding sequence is TGTGCCATCAGTGAGTCAAGGCAGGAAGGAAACACCATATATTTT. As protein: CAISESRQEGNTIYF.

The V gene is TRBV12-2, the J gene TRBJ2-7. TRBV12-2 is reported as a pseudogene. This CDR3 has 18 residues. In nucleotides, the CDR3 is TGTGCAAGTCGCTTAGCAACCTGGGATTTCGGCAGTACCTACGAGCAGTACTTC. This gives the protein CASRLATWDFGSTYEQYF.

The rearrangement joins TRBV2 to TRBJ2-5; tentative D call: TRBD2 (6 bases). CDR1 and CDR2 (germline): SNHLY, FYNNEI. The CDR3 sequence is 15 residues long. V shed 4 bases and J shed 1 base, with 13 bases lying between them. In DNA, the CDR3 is TGTGCCAGCAGTGTCAGGCGGGGAACCCAAGAGACCCAGTACTTC. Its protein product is CASSVRRGTQETQYF.

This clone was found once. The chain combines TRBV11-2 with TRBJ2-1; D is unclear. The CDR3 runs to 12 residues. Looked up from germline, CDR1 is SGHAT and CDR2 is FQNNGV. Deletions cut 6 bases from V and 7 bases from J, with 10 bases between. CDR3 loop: CASSQFQNEQFF. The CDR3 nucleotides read TGTGCCAGCAGTCAGTTTCAGAATGAGCAGTTCTTC.

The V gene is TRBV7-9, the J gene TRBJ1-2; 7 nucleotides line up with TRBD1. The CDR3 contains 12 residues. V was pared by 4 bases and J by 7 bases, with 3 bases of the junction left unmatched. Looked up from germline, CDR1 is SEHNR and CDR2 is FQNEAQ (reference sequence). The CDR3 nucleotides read TGTGCCAGCAGCTCTTCAGGGGGTGGCTACACCTTC. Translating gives CASSSSGGGYTF. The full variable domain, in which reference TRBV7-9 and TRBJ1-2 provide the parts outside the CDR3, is DTGVSQNPRHKITKRGQNVTFRCDPISEHNRLYWYRQTLGQGPEFLTYFQNEAQLEKSRLLSDRFSAERPKGSFSTLEIQRTEQGDSAMYLCASSSSGGGYTFGSGTRLTVV.